Described below is a single TCR beta chain sequence and its context. In this sample, this clone turned up a few times. The antigen it recognizes is unknown. No much larger clonotype is one base removed from it; base qualities were not supplied. TCRbeta CDR3 regions were amplified from genomic DNA using the immunoSEQ Assay, a bias-controlled multiplex PCR. The authors' pipeline ran thus. The number of nucleated cells in each sample was estimated from the amplification of reference gene primers within the assay. To quantify the absolute abundance of each unique TCRbeta CDR3 rearrangement, sequence reads were collapsed and filtered. For each sample, productive Simpson clonality was calculated as the square root of Simpson's diversity index over productive rearrangements. Sourced from immuneACCESS, this table was stored by TCRdb with only in-frame sequences that have V and J called. A share of the clones is absent; for the studies checked, an unresolved V gene accounts for under half, and the remainder has no known explanation. V and J calls and clone size are as listed in that table; D and trimming were resolved from the DNA. This sample holds a few hundred thousand clones; 80% to 90% were observed only once. The biggest ten clones account for 3.5% to 4.5% of the sample.

Enrolling through a virtual design, the prospective study's participants ranged in age from roughly 18 to 89 years and lived across roughly 23 United States geographic areas. In the prospective study, cohorts were assigned on the basis of participant-reported clinical history obtained from a screening survey and a study questionnaire. Recovered participants in ImmuneRACE Cohort 3 were defined as having two consecutive negative NP/OP PCR tests, clearance from a healthcare professional, or resolution of symptoms. Mobile phlebotomists in the prospective study collected whole blood, serum and a nasopharyngeal or oropharyngeal swab from every participant. Over a roughly two-month period, participants in the prospective study had the option of providing additional blood draws and questionnaires. Before DNA extraction, prospective study blood samples were shipped either frozen or at room temperature.

From cysteine to phenylalanine, the CDR3 is 15 amino acids long. Only the CDR3 DNA stays, 45 bases, in frame from base 1. V is clipped by 0 bases and J by 7 bases, and the sequence between their germline boundaries is 15 bases long. Via the germline V gene (reference sequence), CDR1 is LNHNV and CDR2 YYDKDF. The sample originates from a study of blood T cell repertoires in COVID-19 (dated by TCRdb to 2020 to 2021). For the study in its entirety: Collaborator samples came from the United States, Italy and Spain and covered acute and convalescent phases of COVID-19. Where available, HLA class I and class II types were taken from metadata supplied by the sample provider and were not determined by assay-based typing. The sample metadata nearly always contained a de-identified subject ID, COVID-19 status, age in years and sex. The samples were drawn from the first 160 participants of the ongoing ImmuneRACE study and from 1,200 or so subjects provided by 6 global collaborators. The prospective study material was composed of cDNA or gDNA derived from T cells, B-cell-depleted T cells, or PBMCs. A freely available public database, intended as a resource for researchers studying the immune response to SARS-CoV-2, is where the repertoires were released. Subjects who had been exposed to COVID-19, were actively infected with it, or had recovered from it provided the deeply sampled blood TCRbeta repertoires that made up the dataset.

Broader findings and caveats from the paper: The quantity of clinical and demographic metadata differed by source and by participant and was supplied without curation.

Recombination connected TRBV15 to TRBJ1-2; the D gene identity is not certain. The sample taken for sequencing was PBMCs or T cells enriched from blood (not recorded which). The source is a woman younger than 45 who had recovered from COVID-19. The DNA sequence is given as TGTGCCACCAGCAGAGATCGCCCGGGAAGAGGTGGCTACACCTTC. It translates to CATSRDRPGRGGYTF.